Listed here are 29 T cell receptor beta chains from one sample, sequenced in a study of tumor and adjacent non-tumor tissue in lung cancer. A modified ARM-PCR protocol with three rounds of nested PCR amplified TCRbeta. MiXCR, applied by TCRdb to the multiplex PCR reads, yields one record per CDR3 protein. The profile covers 200,000 or so distinct CDR3 sequences, with approximately 74% appearing a single time and under 30% taken by the ten largest. This sample's RNA came from whole unsorted tissue. The sequencing input was lung tumor tissue. The receptors were gathered from a man in his 60s with non-small cell lung cancer.

This clonotype showed up many times. The rearrangement joins TRBV14 to TRBJ1-2; D is undetermined. The ends were cut back, 1 base at V and 8 bases at J, with 8 bases in the middle. The CDR3 consists of 12 residues. The germline gives CDR1 SGHDN, CDR2 FVKESK. This CDR3 is CASSQGPGGYTF. The CDR3 DNA reads as TGTGCCAGCAGCCAAGGACCTGGCGGCTACACCTTC.

A remark on this clonotype: A much larger clone sits a single nucleotide away, making a read error possible. The V gene is TRBV20-1, the J gene TRBJ2-5; D remains ambiguous. Looked up from germline, CDR1 is DFQATT and CDR2 is SNEGSKA (reference sequence). The CDR3 extends over 14 amino acids. V gave up 2 bases and J gave up 4 bases, with 14 bases separating them. The chain's CDR3 is CSARSRGHVETQYF. CDR3 nucleotides: TGCAGTGCTAGATCCCGAGGCCACGTAGAGACCCAGTACTTC.

The rearrangement joins TRBV6-2 or TRBV6-3 to TRBJ2-5; D may correspond to TRBD1 or TRBD2 (5 bases each). The CDR3 runs 16 residues. Trimming took 6 bases from V and 6 from J, leaving 23 bases between them. The germline CDR1 and CDR2 sequences are MNHEY and SVGEGT. The CDR3 spells CASSPRGVGLRKTQYF. CDR3 DNA: TGTGCCAGCAGCCCACGAGGGGTCGGCTTGCGTAAGACCCAGTACTTC.

Details on this clonotype: Being one base from a much bigger clone, this may be a read error. The genes are TRBV6-5 and TRBJ1-4; 10 bases line up with TRBD1. The CDR3 is 14 residues long. CDR1 is MNHEY and CDR2 is SVGAGI in the germline V gene. CDR3 amino acids: CASRLTGGGEKQFF. The CDR3 DNA sequence: TGTGCCAGCAGATTGACAGGGGGCGGTGAAAAACAGTTTTTT.

The chain combines TRBV30 with TRBJ1-2; no clear D gene. Deletions cut 1 base from V and 2 bases from J, with 8 bases between. The CDR3 loop spans 13 amino acids. Germline CDR1 and CDR2: GTSNPN and SVGIG (reference sequence). CDR3 residues: CAWSALGNYGYTF. CDR3 bases: TGTGCCTGGAGTGCCTTGGGCAACTATGGCTACACCTTC.

Comment on this clonotype: Given the absence of the conserved phenylalanine or tryptophan at the CDR3 end, a read error is likely. This chain uses TRBV20-1 with TRBJ2-3, with D unclear. Germline V CDR1 and CDR2: DFQATT, SNEGSKA (reference sequence). The CDR3 runs to 14 residues. This CDR3 reads CSARVQPSTDKQYL. CDR3 in DNA: TGCAGTGCTAGAGTGCAGCCGAGCACAGATAAGCAGTATCTT.

Notes on this clonotype: A much larger clone sits a single nucleotide away, making a read error possible. The chain has TRBV20-1 and TRBJ2-3; D gene unclear. CDR3 length equals 15 residues. Germline CDR1 reads DFQATT; CDR2 reads SNEGSKA (reference sequence). The CDR3 DNA follows: TGCAGTGCTAGTAGCTCCGGTCGGAAGGCAGATACGCAGTTTTTT. This sequence encodes CSASSSGRKADTQFF.

Turning to this clonotype: One end of the junction varies from germline; a read error may be responsible. This chain links TRBV4-1 with TRBJ2-7; D gene unclear. The CDR3 consists of 11 residues. Germline CDR1 MGHRA, CDR2 YSYEKL. The CDR3 region is CAITDGYERYF. The CDR3 DNA reads as TGCGCCATCACCGATGGCTACGAGCGGTACTTC.

Turning to this clonotype: A much larger clone lies one base from this, so it may be a read error. The rearrangement links TRBV6-1 to TRBJ1-6; D is uncertain. CDR1 is MNHNS and CDR2 is SASEGT in the germline V gene. The CDR3 is 14 residues long. Trimming shortened V by 7 bases and J by 9 bases, and 16 bases separated the two germline ends. The CDR3 nucleotides read TGTGCCAGCATGGAAAGCTTGTTCGTTTCACCCCTCCACTTT. It is translated as CASMESLFVSPLHF.

This clonotype has at least ten counts. This chain links TRBV24-1 with TRBJ2-1; a possible D gene is TRBD2 (6 bases). CDR3 length: 13 amino acids. Germline CDR1 and CDR2: KGHDR and SFDVKD. V lost 3 bases to trimming and J lost 9 bases, with 11 bases between them. CDR3 amino acids: CATSDRTGLEQFF. CDR3 DNA: TGTGCCACCAGTGATAGGACGGGACTTGAGCAGTTCTTC.

In the case of this clonotype: Being one base from a much bigger clone, this may be a read error. Since no conserved phenylalanine or tryptophan closes the CDR3, a read error is the likely cause. The chain employs TRBV20-1 and TRBJ1-1; the D is unclear. CDR1 is DFQATT and CDR2 is SNEGSKA in the germline V gene (reference sequence). V dropped 6 bases and J dropped 1 base, with 12 bases sitting between them. The length of the CDR3 is 13 residues. DNA for the CDR3: TGCAGTGCGTCGGGTTACGAGAACACTGAAGCTTTCTCT. It codes for CSASGYENTEAFS.

With respect to this clonotype: At one boundary the junction diverges from the germline segment, which might be a read error. The V call is TRBV19, the J call TRBJ2-7; 7 bases map to TRBD1. CDR3 length: 14 amino acids. Germline lookup yields CDR1 LNHDA and CDR2 SQIVND (reference sequence). Written as DNA, the CDR3 is TGTGTCAGTAGTATAGCGACAGGGTCCTACGAGCAGTACTTC. Translation gives CVSSIATGSYEQYF.

A word on this clonotype: One junction end does not reproduce the germline sequence, and a read error may be involved. V is TRBV4-1 and J is TRBJ1-1; D gene uncertain. Germline values: CDR1 MGHRA, CDR2 YSYEKL. This CDR3 comprises 15 residues. This CDR3 is CSSRQDRDSLKEAFF. In nucleotides, the CDR3 is TGCTCCAGCCGCCAAGATCGGGATTCGCTCAAAGAAGCTTTCTTT.

As regards this clonotype: A read error may account for a junction end that differs from germline. The CDR3 sequence: CSADGGPGFGDTQYF. The CDR3 region has the DNA TGCAGTGCTGACGGGGGACCCGGGTTCGGAGATACGCAGTATTTC. The chain joins TRBV20-1 to TRBJ2-3, with D tentatively TRBD2 (6 bases). Germline loops: CDR1 DFQATT, CDR2 SNEGSKA (reference sequence). This CDR3 contains 15 residues.

About this clonotype: This may arise from a read error, as a much more abundant clone is one base away. The rearrangement uses TRBV12-3 or TRBV12-4 and TRBJ2-7, with TRBD2 matching over 8 bases. Matching the DNA end better, TRBJ2-1 makes the J call doubtful. The CDR3 length is 15 residues. For the CDR3, the DNA is TGTGCCAGCAGTTGGCTAGCGGGTCCTTCCTACGAGCAGTTCTTC. Amino acid sequence: CASSWLAGPSYEQFF.

Only one count was recorded for this clonotype. A much larger clone is a single base away; this may be a read error. V and J are TRBV12-3 or TRBV12-4 and TRBJ1-1, with D unclear. This CDR3 is built from 17 residues. V lost 0 bases and J 1 base, leaving 15 bases between the germline ends. The CDR3 is CASSLAGMVRGNTEAFF. In DNA form, the CDR3 reads TGTGCCAGCAGTTTAGCGGGAATGGTTCGAGGGAACACTGAAGCTTTCTTT.

In regard to this clonotype: A much larger clone sits a single nucleotide away, making a read error possible. This sequence joins TRBV5-4 and TRBJ2-1, with TRBD2 identical over 11 bases. This CDR3 has 16 amino acids. The germline V gene has CDR1 SGHNT and CDR2 YYREEE (reference sequence). Here the CDR3 reads CASSSVAGGLYNQQFF. The CDR3 nucleotides are TGTGCCAGCAGCTCCGTAGCGGGGGGGTTGTACAATCAGCAGTTCTTC.

This sequence joins TRBV11-3 and TRBJ2-1; TRBD2 might be the D (6 bases). This CDR3 contains 15 residues. Germline V gives CDR1 SGHNT, CDR2 YENEEA. CDR3 sequence (DNA): TGTGCAAACAGCTTAGGCGGGGCGACTTACAATGAGCAGTTCTTC. Amino acids: CANSLGGATYNEQFF.

Details on this clonotype: This sequence may be a read error, since a much larger clone differs from it by one base. The CDR3 bases are TGTGCCAGCAGTGATGCGCCCCGGCAGGGAGTCTATGGCTACACCTTC. It codes for CASSDAPRQGVYGYTF. The rearrangement links TRBV6-1 to TRBJ1-2, with D possibly being TRBD1 (5 bases). CDR3 length: 16 residues. Deletions cut 3 bases from V and 4 bases from J, with 18 bases between. From germline, CDR1 is MNHNS and CDR2 SASEGT.

This clonotype was detected a few times. Possible read error: a much larger clone is one base away. This rearrangement joins TRBV5-1 to TRBJ2-2, with a possible D match to TRBD2 (5 bases). Trimming removed 1 base from V and 6 bases from J, with 13 bases in between. Germline V gene sequence: CDR1 SGHRS, CDR2 YFSETQ. This CDR3 has 15 residues. CDR3 protein: CASSLPLRGAGELFF. For the CDR3, the DNA is TGCGCCAGCAGCTTGCCTCTCCGGGGAGCCGGGGAGCTGTTTTTT.

This clonotype came up once. One junction end disagrees with the germline gene, perhaps due to a read error. Here the CDR3 reads CVSIGLQSSPLHF. CDR3 nucleotide sequence: TGTGTCAGCATTGGACTTCAAAGTTCACCCCTCCACTTT. The chain couples TRBV6-1 to TRBJ1-6; D not certain. CDR3 length equals 13 residues. Germline V gene lookup returns CDR1 MNHNS and CDR2 SASEGT.

This clonotype was picked up many times. The chain employs TRBV10-1 and TRBJ2-7; TRBD1 matches 8 bases. The CDR3 has 17 amino acids. Germline V gene data show CDR1 as WNHNN and CDR2 as SYGVQD (reference sequence). V shed 6 bases and J 0 bases; nucleotides not matched to a gene: 13. CDR3 protein: CASRVPGQAPFSYEQYF. CDR3 sequence (DNA): TGCGCCAGCAGGGTCCCGGGACAGGCGCCCTTCTCCTACGAGCAGTACTTC.

Worth noting for this clonotype: Its ends do not fully match the called genes, so a read error is possible. The chain has TRBV4-3 and TRBJ2-1; D is possibly TRBD2 (6 bases). The CDR3 totals 15 residues. Germline V gene lookup returns CDR1 LGHNA and CDR2 YSLEER. DNA of the CDR3: TGCGCAAGCAGCCAAGAGGCTGGCGGGATGAATGAGCAGTTCTTC. It is translated as CASSQEAGGMNEQFF.

Comment on this clonotype: A much larger clone differs from this one at a single base, so this may be a read error. This sequence joins TRBV4-2 and TRBJ2-7; D is unresolved. Germline V gene lookup returns CDR1 LGHNA and CDR2 YNFKEQ. This CDR3 contains 15 residues. CDR3 amino acids: CASSQDSLRGVEQHF. The CDR3 nucleotides read TGTGCCAGCAGCCAAGACTCTTTACGAGGAGTTGAGCAGCACTTC.

This clonotype has just a few counts. The rearrangement links TRBV5-4 to TRBJ2-7; TRBD2 aligns across 7 bases. With V trimmed by 2 bases and J by 5 bases, 4 bases remained unmatched. This CDR3 is 13 amino acids long. The germline V gene encodes CDR1 SGHNT and CDR2 YYREEE (reference sequence). The CDR3 region has the DNA TGTGCCAGCAGCTTACGCGGGGGTAACGAGCAGTACTTC. The encoded protein is CASSLRGGNEQYF.

On this clonotype: A much larger clone is a single base away; this may be a read error. The chain combines TRBV4-2 with TRBJ1-1; no definite D call. CDR3 length equals 16 residues. Germline V gene lookup returns CDR1 LGHNA and CDR2 YNFKEQ. The CDR3 DNA reads TGTGCCAGCAGCCAAGGATTATCCGCGAGGAACACTGAAGCTCTCTTT. It is translated as CASSQGLSARNTEALF.

Notes on this clonotype: A much bigger clone sits one base away, suggesting this may be a read error. This chain uses TRBV20-1 with TRBJ1-6; D is unclear. The germline gives CDR1 DFQATT, CDR2 SNEGSKA (reference sequence). This CDR3 comprises 17 residues. For the CDR3, the DNA is TGCAGTGCTAGAGATCTGGCGGCGAGCTCCTATAATTCACTCCTCCACTTT. Translating it yields CSARDLAASSYNSLLHF.

In this sample, this clonotype turned up a few times. This chain uses TRBV7-9 with TRBJ1-2; the D gene is possibly TRBD1 (5 bases). Germline values: CDR1 SEHNR, CDR2 FQNEAQ (reference sequence). The germline V and J ends were trimmed by 3 bases and 2 bases, with 10 bases remaining between them. CDR3 length equals 14 residues. CDR3 DNA sequence: TGTGCCAGCAGCTTTTACCAGGGAAACTATGGCTACACCTTC. It specifies CASSFYQGNYGYTF. Full variable domain (missing parts from reference TRBV7-9 and TRBJ1-2): DTGVSQNPRHKITKRGQNVTFRCDPISEHNRLYWYRQTLGQGPEFLTYFQNEAQLEKSRLLSDRFSAERPKGSFSTLEIQRTEQGDSAMYLCASSFYQGNYGYTFGSGTRLTVV.

This clonotype has just one count. One junction end disagrees with the germline gene, perhaps due to a read error. The chain uses TRBV19 and TRBJ1-1; the D gene is possibly TRBD1 (6 bases). The CDR3 covers 14 residues. Germline V CDR1 and CDR2: LNHDA, SQIVND (reference sequence). The chain's CDR3 is CGSSTRGRGYEAFF. The CDR3 DNA is TGTGGCAGTAGTACTAGGGGCAGGGGTTATGAAGCTTTCTTT. Full variable domain (remainder filled in from reference TRBV19 and TRBJ1-1): DGGITQSPKYLFRKEGQNVTLSCEQNLNHDAMYWYRQDPGQGLRLIYYSQIVNDFQKGDIAEGYSVSREKKESFPLTVTSAQKNPTAFYLCGSSTRGRGYEAFFGQGTRLTVV.